A single sample gave rise to the 21 T cell receptor beta chains below, sequenced in a study of identical twins. TCRdb analysed the 5' RACE reads with MiXCR anew, one entry per CDR3 protein. The repertoire includes about 530,000 distinct CDR3 sequences, 20% to 25% of them detected once, and 0.4% to 0.6% sits in the top ten. This sample also belongs to another study, concerning yellow fever vaccine responses in identical twins.

The specimen was CD4+ T cells sorted from blood. The receptors here all came from a woman aged 18-29 years in good health.

This clonotype has a handful of counts. The V call is TRBV5-6, the J call TRBJ1-1, with D perhaps TRBD1 (6 bases). Germline loops: CDR1 SGHDT, CDR2 YYEEEE. The CDR3 is made up of 15 amino acids. V lost 4 bases and J 3 bases, leaving 16 bases between the germline ends. As DNA, the CDR3 is TGTGCCAGCAGCCCCACTGCGGGGGCGGACACTGAAGCTTTCTTT. This encodes CASSPTAGADTEAFF.

The J gene is TRBJ2-1, the V gene TRBV6-1, with 10 nucleotides matching TRBD1. Unmatched junction bases numbered 6, after V lost 7 bases and J lost 6 bases. There are 14 residues in the CDR3. Germline V gene data show CDR1 as MNHNS and CDR2 as SASEGT. The CDR3 DNA reads TGTGCCAGCACCGGGACAGGGGACCTCAATGAGCAGTTCTTC. Encoded protein: CASTGTGDLNEQFF.

The table lists this clonotype with a few counts. V gene TRBV10-2 combines with J gene TRBJ2-7, with D possibly matching TRBD2 (5 bases). V shed 10 bases and J shed 5 bases, with 15 bases lying between them. The CDR3 contains 12 residues. The germline V gene encodes CDR1 WSHSY and CDR2 SAAADI. The CDR3 spells CATKGESHEQYV. CDR3 DNA: TGCGCCACTAAGGGAGAGTCCCACGAGCAGTACGTC.

The genes are TRBV18 and TRBJ2-1, with D perhaps matching TRBD1 or TRBD2 (5 bases each). CDR1 KGHSH and CDR2 LQKENI come from the germline V gene. The germline V and J ends were trimmed by 0 bases and 5 bases, with 14 bases remaining between them. This CDR3 is built from 16 residues. The CDR3 sequence: CASSPPGASKNNEQFF. The CDR3 bases are TGTGCCAGCTCACCACCCGGGGCGAGTAAGAACAATGAGCAGTTCTTC. The full variable domain, completed using reference TRBV18 and TRBJ2-1, is NAGVMQNPRHLVRRRGQEARLRCSPMKGHSHVYWYRQLPEEGLKFMVYLQKENIIDESGMPKERFSAEFPKEGPSILRIQQVVRGDSAAYFCASSPPGASKNNEQFFGPGTRLTVL.

CDR3 coding DNA: TGTGCCAGCAGCCCATCCCAGGGGGCAGAGACCCAGTACTTC. Translating gives CASSPSQGAETQYF. This chain uses TRBV11-2 with TRBJ2-5, with TRBD1 matching over 8 bases. CDR1 and CDR2 from the germline V gene are SGHAT and FQNNGV. The V segment lost 5 bases and the J segment 4 bases; nucleotides outside the gene matches: 6. CDR3 length: 14 amino acids. The variable domain in full, with the rest retrieved from reference TRBV11-2 and TRBJ2-5, is EAGVAQSPRYKIIEKRQSVAFWCNPISGHATLYWYQQILGQGPKLLIQFQNNGVVDDSQLPKDRFSAERLKGVDSTLKIQPAKLEDSAVYLCASSPSQGAETQYFGPGTRLLVL.

The rearrangement links TRBV6-1 to TRBJ2-2, with D maybe TRBD1 (5 bases). V was trimmed by 6 bases and J by 9 bases, leaving 20 bases between them. The CDR3 loop spans 15 amino acids. Germline V lookup: CDR1 MNHNS, CDR2 SASEGT. DNA for the CDR3: TGTGCCAGCAGCCTCAACCCCTCAGGGTTCCGGGAGCTGTTTTTT. Residues: CASSLNPSGFRELFF.

This clonotype was detected a few times. This chain uses TRBV7-2 with TRBJ2-7; 8 bases align to TRBD2. The V and J ends lost 1 base and 0 bases, in that order; junction bases with no gene match: 2. The CDR3 covers 15 residues. The germline V gene has CDR1 SGHTA and CDR2 FQGNSA. This chain's CDR3 is CASSLVTSGSYEQYV. CDR3 sequence (DNA): TGTGCCAGCAGCTTAGTCACTAGCGGCTCCTACGAGCAGTACGTC.

This clonotype was observed a few times. This sequence joins TRBV18 and TRBJ2-1; D gene unclear. CDR3 length: 16 amino acids. Looked up from germline, CDR1 is KGHSH and CDR2 is LQKENI. Trimming left V 1 base short and J 8 bases short, with 18 bases between. In DNA form, the CDR3 reads TGTGCCAGCTCACCACTTTCTAGTGTCGGAAGGGATGAGCAGTTCTTC. Translated: CASSPLSSVGRDEQFF.

This clonotype has just a few counts. J is TRBJ2-4 and V is TRBV2; D tentatively reads TRBD1 or TRBD2 (5 bases each). The CDR3 extends over 16 amino acids. The ends were cut back, 8 bases at V and 3 bases at J, with 20 bases in the middle. Per germline, CDR1 SNHLY and CDR2 FYNNEI. CDR3 sequence: CASERDHLRGKNIQYF. CDR3 sequence (DNA): TGTGCCAGCGAACGGGACCACCTTCGGGGCAAAAACATTCAGTACTTC.

This clonotype turned up a few times. DNA for the CDR3: TGTGCCAGCAGTTGGGGGGGCAGCTCCTACAATGAGCAGTTCTTC. Its translation: CASSWGGSSYNEQFF. The rearrangement joins TRBV12-3 or TRBV12-4 to TRBJ2-1; weak D call: TRBD2 (7 bases). V was pared by 4 bases and J by 0 bases, with 10 bases between. This CDR3 region has 15 residues.

This clonotype was detected a few times. CDR3 sequence (DNA): TGTGCCACCAGTGATCTGACTAGCGGGAGGTTAGATACGCAGTATTTT. As protein: CATSDLTSGRLDTQYF. This chain joins TRBV24-1 and TRBJ2-3; the match to TRBD2 covers 13 bases. The CDR3 sequence is 16 residues long. The trim removed 3 bases at V and 5 bases at J, leaving 4 bases unmatched. In germline, CDR1 is KGHDR, CDR2 SFDVKD.

J is TRBJ1-1 and V is TRBV10-3; the D gene is possibly TRBD1 (5 bases). The CDR3 is made up of 13 amino acids. V dropped 6 bases and J dropped 4 bases, with 12 bases sitting between them. Germline lookup yields CDR1 ENHRY and CDR2 SYGVKD. The CDR3 protein is CAIRGPGATEAFF. CDR3 nucleotides: TGTGCCATCAGGGGACCCGGGGCCACTGAAGCTTTCTTT.

The genes are TRBV5-1 and TRBJ2-3, with D possibly being TRBD2 (5 bases). Trimming shortened V by 0 bases and J by 0 bases, and 5 bases separated the two germline ends. CDR1 is SGHRS, CDR2 YFSETQ, per germline. The CDR3 totals 14 residues. In DNA, the CDR3 is TGCGCCAGCAGCTTGGGGGAGAGCACAGATACGCAGTATTTT. It is translated as CASSLGESTDTQYF.

This clonotype was counted a few times. The chain joins TRBV6-1 to TRBJ2-2; 9 nucleotides match TRBD1. The CDR3 length is 15 residues. Germline trimming cut 7 bases from V and 3 bases from J; bases unmatched to any gene: 6. Germline CDR1 MNHNS, CDR2 SASEGT. The CDR3: CASKPGQGHTGELFF. CDR3 DNA sequence: TGTGCCAGCAAACCGGGACAGGGTCACACCGGGGAGCTGTTTTTT.

This chain connects TRBV20-1 to TRBJ1-5; no firm D call. CDR1 is DFQATT and CDR2 is SNEGSKA in the germline V gene (reference sequence). V was pared by 4 bases and J by 4 bases, with 14 bases between. CDR3 length: 14 amino acids. This chain's CDR3 is CSAISVVENQPQHF. CDR3 bases: TGCAGTGCTATATCTGTAGTCGAGAATCAGCCCCAGCATTTT.

This clonotype was counted a few times. The CDR3 loop reads CSANAGTGGNEQFF. The CDR3 DNA sequence: TGCAGTGCCAACGCCGGGACAGGGGGCAATGAGCAGTTCTTC. The chain recombines TRBV20-1 with TRBJ2-1; TRBD1 matches 11 bases. Germline V gives CDR1 DFQATT, CDR2 SNEGSKA (reference sequence). The CDR3 length is 14 residues. V gave up 6 bases and J gave up 6 bases; unmatched junction bases: 7.

The rearrangement uses TRBV20-1 and TRBJ2-5; 7 bases match TRBD1. Germline loops: CDR1 DFQATT, CDR2 SNEGSKA (reference sequence). The V and J ends lost 1 base and 0 bases, in that order; junction bases with no gene match: 8. The CDR3 extends over 16 amino acids. CDR3 DNA: TGCAGTGCTAGAGGCTCCAGGGGGTTGGACCAAGAGACCCAGTACTTC. It is translated as CSARGSRGLDQETQYF.

The genes are TRBV9 and TRBJ2-5; TRBD2 matches at 10 bases. Germline CDR1 SGDLS, CDR2 YYNGEE. The CDR3 consists of 18 residues. V gave up 0 bases and J gave up 3 bases; unmatched junction bases: 11. Written as DNA, the CDR3 is TGTGCCAGCAGCGTAGGGGGAGTAGCGGGGGGACAAAAAGAGACCCAGTACTTC. As protein: CASSVGGVAGGQKETQYF. The full variable domain, completed using reference TRBV9 and TRBJ2-5, is DSGVTQTPKHLITATGQRVTLRCSPRSGDLSVYWYQQSLDQGLQFLIQYYNGEERAKGNILERFSAQQFPDLHSELNLSSLELGDSALYFCASSVGGVAGGQKETQYFGPGTRLLVL.

This clonotype was seen repeatedly, ten times or more. The V call is TRBV5-1, the J call TRBJ1-2; no reliable D call. V was trimmed by 0 bases and J by 1 base, leaving 4 bases between them. The CDR3 spans 13 residues. The germline V gene has CDR1 SGHRS and CDR2 YFSETQ. CDR3 sequence: CASSLDSNYGYTF. The CDR3 DNA sequence: TGCGCCAGCAGCTTGGACAGTAACTATGGCTACACCTTC.

Only a few counts were recorded for this clonotype. This rearrangement joins TRBV4-1 to TRBJ2-7; the D call may be TRBD1 or TRBD2 (5 bases each). This CDR3 has 17 amino acids. V shed 0 bases and J shed 0 bases, with 15 bases lying between them. Germline loops: CDR1 MGHRA, CDR2 YSYEKL. The CDR3 is CASSQEYGGATSYEQYF. The CDR3 DNA sequence: TGCGCCAGCAGCCAAGAATATGGGGGAGCAACCTCCTACGAGCAGTACTTC.

This sequence joins TRBV6-1 and TRBJ2-2; D uncertain. CDR1 and CDR2 (germline): MNHNS, SASEGT. The CDR3 is made up of 14 amino acids. V dropped 5 bases and J dropped 4 bases, with 11 bases sitting between them. CDR3 protein: CASSLTLSTGELFF. DNA of the CDR3: TGTGCCAGCAGTCTGACACTTAGCACCGGGGAGCTGTTTTTT.